This T cell receptor beta chain originates from a study of blood T cell repertoires in COVID-19. V lost 4 bases, J lost 3 bases, and 9 bases lay in between. Germline CDR1 WNHNN, CDR2 SYGVQD (reference sequence). This CDR3 is 13 amino acids long. In the authors' workflow: The assay estimated nucleated cells by amplifying reference gene primers. The assay was immunoSEQ multiplex PCR, and TCRdb's table has in-frame clones only and misses some. The V and J calls and the clone size are those of that table, but D and trimming were determined from the DNA. The table shows approximately 250,000 clones, with 92% occurring only once.

This TCR came from a young man with COVID-19, enrolled during active disease. This chain connects TRBV10-1 to TRBJ1-1, with D possibly TRBD1 on 5 matching bases. Specimen: peripheral blood. The CDR3 DNA follows: TGCGCCAGCAGTGTCGACAGAGACACTGAAGCTTTCTTT. Translating gives CASSVDRDTEAFF.